Listed below are T cell receptor beta chains from one sample, sequenced in a study of metastatic and nonmetastatic thyroid tumors. TCRdb reassembled clones from the PCR reads with MiXCR. In the table there are about 40,000 clones, about a sixth of which are singletons. Sequenced: tumor tissue. The receptors here all came from a female donor with papillary thyroid cancer or a benign thyroid nodule (not recorded which). Some clones in this sample may be carry-over from other donors' samples. Both conserved end residues are trimmed from each CDR3. The order of the fields is V gene, J gene, CDR3 protein.

TRBV7-6,TRBJ1-3,ASSLSLAFEDGNTIY
TRBV27,TRBJ1-4,ASSLWDPQGNEKLF
TRBV7-8,TRBJ1-2,ASSMLGHGYT
TRBV7-2,TRBJ1-5,ASSLIQGGNQPQH
TRBV11-3,TRBJ2-7,ASSRPGSSYEQY
TRBV20-1,TRBJ1-1,SAPPVAGQTEAL
TRBV20-1,TRBJ1-2,SARTTGEYGYT
TRBV15,TRBJ2-3,ATSRDPGDTQY
TRBV6-2/TRBV6-3,TRBJ2-2,ASSYSRGKGTGELF
TRBV12-3/TRBV12-4,TRBJ2-7,ASSRWFPPAEQY
TRBV30,TRBJ1-1,AKKSMTGRTEAF
TRBV20-1,TRBJ2-5,SARARIGSGSIPGETQY
TRBV6-1,TRBJ1-5,ASSEEPRYSNQPQH
TRBV7-9,TRBJ2-5,ASSLGLAGD
TRBV6-1,TRBJ2-2,ASSYGTGYTGELF
TRBV20-1,TRBJ2-7,SARRDASYEQY
TRBV29-1,TRBJ2-5,SVRLGGRETQY
TRBV30,TRBJ2-5,AWSVAGIQETQY
TRBV20-1,TRBJ1-5,SASLAEDTQPQH
TRBV6-5,TRBJ1-2,ASSYNRANYGYT
TRBV11-3,TRBJ2-7,ASSLEGFASYEQY
TRBV5-1,TRBJ1-1,ASKVGKGTEAF
TRBV7-2,TRBJ2-5,ASSLLGGRETQY
TRBV12-3/TRBV12-4,TRBJ1-1,ASSGDRGRNTEAF
TRBV19,TRBJ2-2,ASSRTGQEYTGELF
TRBV11-2,TRBJ1-2,ASSLGPGQGARGYT
TRBV6-6,TRBJ2-7,ASSYSRAGVVNEQY
TRBV5-4,TRBJ2-3,ASSLGDFTDTQY
TRBV2,TRBJ1-3,ASRHRWLGDTIY
TRBV7-9,TRBJ2-2,ASSLGTGLPGELF
TRBV12-3/TRBV12-4,TRBJ2-7,ASSFSGREQY
TRBV18,TRBJ1-2,VSSRSDTYGYT
TRBV27,TRBJ2-4,ASSPRTGDNIQY
TRBV7-9,TRBJ1-1,ASSLGTGEDTEAF
TRBV20-1,TRBJ1-6,SVLLTGSRALH
TRBV7-6,TRBJ2-7,ASSSNVGSSYEQY
TRBV27,TRBJ2-1,ASSYSGRNYNEQF
TRBV10-3,TRBJ2-1,AISESAGGPYNEQF
TRBV7-2,TRBJ1-2,ASSLERNGYT
TRBV9,TRBJ2-2,ASSYASTGELF
TRBV10-2,TRBJ2-1,ASSHASDEQF
TRBV24-1,TRBJ2-1,ATSDFGYNEQF
TRBV6-1,TRBJ2-5,ASSRDFQETQY
TRBV6-2/TRBV6-3,TRBJ1-4,ASSYLSGEKLF
TRBV28,TRBJ2-1,ASRAWGGMLYNEQF
TRBV25-1,TRBJ2-5,ASSDSGRSIQETQY
TRBV3-1,TRBJ1-1,ASSQGTGTGSTEAF
TRBV11-1,TRBJ2-3,ASSLGQLLADTQY
TRBV11-2,TRBJ2-2,ASSLYLENTGELF
TRBV5-1,TRBJ2-7,ASSFGTGSYEQY
TRBV18,TRBJ1-4,ASSPYTGDEKLF
TRBV2,TRBJ2-7,ASRIGTTEGEQY
TRBV12-3/TRBV12-4,TRBJ1-5,ASEQDSKQPQH
TRBV28,TRBJ2-1,ASNIAGGHNEQF
TRBV7-2,TRBJ2-7,ASRPSGRSYEQY
TRBV30,TRBJ1-3,AWTQGSSGNTIY
TRBV11-1,TRBJ2-1,ASSHPALSLGNEQF
TRBV27,TRBJ2-6,ASRPFLGSGANVLT
TRBV20-1,TRBJ2-7,SARDQGLGLDEQY